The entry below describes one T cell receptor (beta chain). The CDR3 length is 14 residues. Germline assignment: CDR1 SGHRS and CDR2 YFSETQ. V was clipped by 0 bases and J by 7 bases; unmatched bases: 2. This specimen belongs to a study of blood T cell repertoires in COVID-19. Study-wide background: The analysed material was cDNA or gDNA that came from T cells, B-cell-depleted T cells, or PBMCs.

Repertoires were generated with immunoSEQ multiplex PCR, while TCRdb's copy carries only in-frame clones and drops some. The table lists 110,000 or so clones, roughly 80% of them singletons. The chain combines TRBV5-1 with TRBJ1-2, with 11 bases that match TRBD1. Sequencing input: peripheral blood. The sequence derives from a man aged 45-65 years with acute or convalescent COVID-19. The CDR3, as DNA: TGCGCCAGCAGCTTGGACGGGACAGGGGGTGGCTACACCTTC. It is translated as CASSLDGTGGGYTF.